The 18 T cell receptor beta chains below come from one sample, sequenced in a study of molecular identifiers for immune sequencing clone quantification. One entry per CDR3 protein, called by TCRdb with MiXCR from the PCR reads. The data show hundreds of thousands of distinct CDR3 sequences, 25% seen once. The specimen sequenced was naive CD8+ T cells from blood, with Jurkat cell RNA spiked in. The subset was: FACS-sorted CD8+CD4-CCR7+CD45RA+ naive T cells. The receptors shown here come from a human donor in good health. Some libraries in this study had Jurkat cell RNA spiked in.

This clonotype was seen a handful of times. One base away lies a much larger clone, so this may be a sequencing read error. This chain uses TRBV12-3 or TRBV12-4 with TRBJ1-5, with 7 nucleotides matching TRBD1. Trimming took 8 bases from V and 4 from J; bases not matched to a gene: 8. The CDR3 runs to 14 residues. CDR3 in amino acids: CASGPGGRNQPQHF. The CDR3 DNA is TGTGCCAGCGGCCCAGGGGGAAGGAATCAGCCCCAGCATTTT.

Remarks on this clonotype: The junction departs from germline at one end; a sequencing error may be responsible. The CDR3 DNA follows: TGTGCCAGCAGCTTGGTGACGGGGGACAGGGGATCCTACGCGCCGTCCTTC. Translation gives CASSLVTGDRGSYAPSF. The genes are TRBV5-6 and TRBJ2-7; 10 bases fit TRBD1. Per the germline V gene, CDR1 is SGHDT and CDR2 is YYEEEE. CDR3 length: 17 amino acids.

Regarding this clonotype: A much larger clone sits a single nucleotide away, making a read error possible. V gene TRBV2 combines with J gene TRBJ2-4; D is tentatively TRBD1 or TRBD2 (7 bases each). This CDR3 has 13 amino acids. V dropped 6 bases and J dropped 5 bases, with 11 bases sitting between them. CDR1 SNHLY and CDR2 FYNNEI come from the germline V gene. CDR3 residues: CASRGGTENIQYF. The CDR3 DNA reads TGTGCCAGCAGGGGGGGGACAGAAAACATTCAGTACTTC. Complete variable domain (other parts from reference TRBV2 and TRBJ2-4): EPEVTQTPSHQVTQMGQEVILRCVPISNHLYFYWYRQILGQKVEFLVSFYNNEISEKSEIFDDQFSVERPDGSNFTLKIRSTKLEDSAMYFCASRGGTENIQYFGAGTRLSVL.

At least ten counts were recorded for this clonotype. The rearrangement links TRBV4-1 to TRBJ2-1; a possible D gene is TRBD1 (6 bases). Germline assignment: CDR1 MGHRA and CDR2 YSYEKL. V was clipped by 1 base and J by 1 base, with 20 bases between them. The CDR3 is 19 residues long. CDR3 protein: CASSQVLREAGASYNEQFF. The CDR3, as DNA: TGCGCCAGCAGCCAAGTTCTCCGAGAGGCAGGGGCGTCCTACAATGAGCAGTTCTTC.

This clonotype was recorded many times. The chain combines TRBV4-3 with TRBJ2-7, with D hard to call. CDR3 length: 13 residues. The V and J ends lost 4 bases and 6 bases respectively, with 13 bases between them. Germline values: CDR1 LGHNA, CDR2 YSLEER. In DNA form, the CDR3 reads TGCGCCAGCAGCCCAAGAAAATGGGGCGAGCAGTACTTC. It specifies CASSPRKWGEQYF.

V and J are TRBV27 and TRBJ1-2, with 8 bases matching TRBD1. In germline, CDR1 is MNHEY, CDR2 SMNVEV (reference sequence). V lost 2 bases and J lost 5; bases outside the gene matches: 1. The CDR3 length is 13 residues. The CDR3 sequence is CASSLRQGYGYTF. CDR3 nucleotides: TGTGCCAGCAGTTTAAGACAGGGGTATGGCTACACCTTC.

The chain has TRBV4-1 and TRBJ2-3; TRBD1 matches at 7 bases. The germline V gene encodes CDR1 MGHRA and CDR2 YSYEKL. Trimming cost V 4 bases and J 1 base; bases outside gene matches: 8. This CDR3 contains 16 residues. CDR3 bases: TGCGCCAGCAGCCCCCTTGGGCAGGGGGGCACAGATACGCAGTATTTT. It codes for CASSPLGQGGTDTQYF.

This clonotype was seen ten or more times. The genes are TRBV7-9 and TRBJ2-7, with 11 bases matching TRBD1. The junction had 5 bases not matched to a gene; V was cut back by 5 bases and J by 2 bases. Germline CDR1 reads SEHNR; CDR2 reads FQNEAQ (reference sequence). The CDR3 spans 15 residues. This CDR3 is CASSEGQGVTYEQYF. The CDR3 nucleotides are TGTGCCAGCAGCGAGGGACAGGGGGTGACCTACGAGCAGTACTTC.

A word on this clonotype: No conserved phenylalanine or tryptophan ends this CDR3, so it is likely a read error. This chain uses TRBV5-1 with TRBJ2-7; 7 nucleotides match TRBD2. The CDR3 is made up of 15 amino acids. Germline loops: CDR1 SGHRS, CDR2 YFSETQ. V shed 0 bases and J 0 bases; nucleotides not matched to a gene: 3. The CDR3 loop is CASSLAGDYSYEQYC. The CDR3 nucleotides are TGCGCCAGCAGCTTGGCGGGGGACTACTCCTACGAGCAGTACTGC.

The table lists this clonotype with many counts. The chain couples TRBV4-3 to TRBJ1-5; D is possibly TRBD1 (6 bases). CDR1 LGHNA and CDR2 YSLEER come from the germline V gene. V lost 4 bases and J 7 bases, leaving 17 bases between the germline ends. This CDR3 region has 15 residues. CDR3 DNA sequence: TGCGCCAGCAGCCCGTCGTGGGGGGCCCAACAGCCCCAGCATTTT. Its translation is CASSPSWGAQQPQHF.

Turning to this clonotype: This sequence may be a read error, since a much larger clone differs from it by one base. V gene TRBV12-3 or TRBV12-4 combines with J gene TRBJ1-5; no clear D gene. There are 14 residues in the CDR3. The CDR3 region is CANSLNPQGQPQHF. The CDR3 region has the DNA TGTGCCAACAGTTTAAATCCCCAAGGTCAGCCCCAGCATTTT.

This clonotype showed up many times. The J gene is TRBJ2-3, the V gene TRBV20-1; a weak D match, TRBD1 (5 bases). The CDR3 spans 15 residues. Trimming removed 0 bases from V and 1 base from J, with 11 bases in between. The germline V gene encodes CDR1 DFQATT and CDR2 SNEGSKA (reference sequence). The CDR3, as DNA: TGCAGTGCTAGAGATTCAGGGTTTGGCACAGATACGCAGTATTTT. Its protein is CSARDSGFGTDTQYF.

For this clonotype: One base away lies a much larger clone, so this may be a sequencing read error. The chain is built from TRBV15 and TRBJ2-3; weak D call: TRBD1 (6 bases). Germline V gives CDR1 LNHNV, CDR2 YYDKDF (reference sequence). The CDR3 has 15 amino acids. CDR3 region: CATSRDLDSTATQYF. The CDR3 DNA is TGTGCCACCAGCAGAGATTTGGACAGCACAGCTACGCAGTATTTT.

The chain is built from TRBV27 and TRBJ2-1; TRBD2 aligns across 7 bases. This CDR3 has 16 amino acids. Germline V gene data show CDR1 as MNHEY and CDR2 as SMNVEV (reference sequence). V shed 4 bases and J 6 bases; nucleotides not matched to a gene: 12. CDR3 coding DNA: TGTGCCAGCAGTTCCCCAACGGGACTAACCTTCAATGAGCAGTTCTTC. Amino acid sequence: CASSSPTGLTFNEQFF.

This clonotype was observed at least ten times. The chain has TRBV5-6 and TRBJ1-1; D may be TRBD1 (5 bases). The CDR3 is made up of 16 amino acids. Germline V gives CDR1 SGHDT, CDR2 YYEEEE. The V gene lost 2 bases and the J gene lost 5 bases, with 19 bases spanning the gap. The CDR3 bases are TGTGCCAGCAGCTTAGGCCGTAGAGGGGTGATTACTGAAGCTTTCTTT. Translating gives CASSLGRRGVITEAFF.

The chain uses TRBV7-9 and TRBJ2-1; 8 bases line up with TRBD2. J gave up 5 bases and V 6 bases, and 3 bases lay outside the gene matches. This CDR3 contains 13 residues. Germline CDR1 reads SEHNR; CDR2 reads FQNEAQ (reference sequence). The CDR3 DNA reads as TGTGCCAGCAGACTAGCGGAAAACAATGAGCAGTTCTTC. Amino acids: CASRLAENNEQFF. The full variable domain, with the rest looked up from reference TRBV7-9 and TRBJ2-1, is DTGVSQNPRHKITKRGQNVTFRCDPISEHNRLYWYRQTLGQGPEFLTYFQNEAQLEKSRLLSDRFSAERPKGSFSTLEIQRTEQGDSAMYLCASRLAENNEQFFGPGTRLTVL.

In this sample, this clonotype turned up many times. The V gene is TRBV20-1, the J gene TRBJ2-7; weak D call: TRBD2 (6 bases). Germline assignment: CDR1 DFQATT and CDR2 SNEGSKA (reference sequence). This CDR3 spans 14 amino acids. The ends were cut back, 0 bases at V and 2 bases at J, with 11 bases in the middle. The CDR3 nucleotides are TGCAGTGCTAGAGATTTAGCGGAGACCTACGAGCAGTACTTC. Translation gives CSARDLAETYEQYF.

This clonotype was seen repeatedly, ten times or more. The CDR3 region is CASSQERIGGTEAFF. The CDR3 nucleotides read TGTGCCAGCAGCCAAGAAAGAATCGGGGGCACTGAAGCTTTCTTT. V and J are TRBV4-2 and TRBJ1-1; possibly TRBD1 for D (5 bases). This CDR3 comprises 15 residues. V dropped 0 bases and J dropped 4 bases, with 12 bases sitting between them. Germline CDR1 LGHNA, CDR2 YNFKEQ.